The text below deals with one TCR beta chain. Its cognate antigen is unknown. The sample belongs to a study of cytomegalovirus exposure and HLA in healthy donors. Findings of the study overall: Among immune exposure information, only CMV serostatus was available. In the analysis, some V segments, TRBV6-2 and TRBV6-3 included, were excluded as indistinguishable.

Despite likely unrecorded immune exposures, the donors were nominally healthy at the time of sampling. A multiplex PCR was run with 60 Vbeta primers and 13 Jbeta primers. The method was immunoSEQ multiplex PCR; TCRdb's version includes in-frame clones alone and lacks a portion of them. The top ten hold about 2.1% of the sample, which has roughly 280,000 clones, roughly 70% seen once. The CDR3 length is 16 residues. CDR1 is MGHRA, CDR2 YSYEKL, per germline. The V end was cut by 0 bases, the J end by 6 bases, with 14 bases between. Sequencing was done on a sample of PBMCs. The receptor comes from a female donor in good health and CMV-seronegative. The gene calls are TRBV4-1 and TRBJ2-2; maybe TRBD1 (6 bases). The chain's CDR3 is CASSQDQGNLAGELFF. The CDR3 coding sequence is TGCGCCAGCAGCCAAGATCAGGGGAATTTGGCCGGGGAGCTGTTTTTT.